These T cell receptor beta chains were read from a single sample in a study of blood T cell repertoires in COVID-19. Libraries were prepared by immunoSEQ multiplex PCR; TCRdb keeps only in-frame clonotypes and omits some of them. The top ten hold approximately 5.5% of the sample, which has about 320,000 clones, approximately 88% seen once. The sequencing sample was made of PBMCs or T cells enriched from blood (not recorded which). The receptors were sampled from a man in his sixties who had recovered from COVID-19. Each CDR3 is given with its conserved first and last residue. D genes are given only for firm matches. Rows give clone size only sometimes, using once, few, many, or a class for an expanded clone.

D: TRBD1
size: once
length: 18
V: TRBV5-6
J: TRBJ1-4
DNA: TGTGCCAGCAGCTTGTGGGGATCAGGGGGCCAGTCTAATGAAAAACTGTTTTTT
CDR3: CASSLWGSGGQSNEKLFF

D: TRBD1
size: -
length: 18
V: TRBV24-1
J: TRBJ2-2
DNA: TGTGCCACCAGTGATTCAGGCGACAGGGGGCGGTGGACCGGGGAGCTGTTTTTT
CDR3: CATSDSGDRGRWTGELFF

D: TRBD1
size: -
length: 15
V: TRBV2
J: TRBJ2-3
DNA: TGTGCCAGCAGCGACGGACAGGGTGCGACAGATACGCAGTATTTT
CDR3: CASSDGQGATDTQYF

D: -
size: -
length: 14
V: TRBV19
J: TRBJ1-2
DNA: TGTGCCAGTAGTATAGGCCAGGGGACGTATGGCTACACCTTC
CDR3: CASSIGQGTYGYTF

D: TRBD2
size: -
length: 14
V: TRBV6-1
J: TRBJ2-7
DNA: TGTGCCAGCAGTGAACAATGGGAGGGAACCGAGCAGTACTTC
CDR3: CASSEQWEGTEQYF

D: -
size: -
length: 14
V: TRBV5-5
J: TRBJ1-2
DNA: TGTGCCAGCAGCTTGGTTTTCGCTAACTATGGCTACACCTTC
CDR3: CASSLVFANYGYTF

D: TRBD2
size: -
length: 15
V: TRBV10-2
J: TRBJ2-3
DNA: TGCGCCAGCAGTTTCACCGGGACTAGCGCAGATACGCAGTATTTT
CDR3: CASSFTGTSADTQYF

D: -
size: -
length: 16
V: TRBV27
J: TRBJ1-1
DNA: TGTGCCAGCAGTTCTTCATTTTTTCAGGGCGTTGGAGTAGCTTTCTTT
CDR3: CASSSSFFQGVGVAFF

D: -
size: -
length: 17
V: TRBV4-1
J: TRBJ2-1
DNA: TGCGCCAGCAGCCCGGTTGGAGGGACTCCCCTGGGCAATGAGCAGTTCTTC
CDR3: CASSPVGGTPLGNEQFF

D: -
size: -
length: 13
V: TRBV2
J: TRBJ2-7
DNA: TGTGCCAGCAGTGGGAACAGGGTAAACGAGCAGTACTTC
CDR3: CASSGNRVNEQYF

D: -
size: -
length: 14
V: TRBV5-1
J: TRBJ2-5
DNA: TGCGCCAGCAGCTTGGTACAGATCCAAGAGACCCAGTACTTC
CDR3: CASSLVQIQETQYF

D: -
size: -
length: 15
V: TRBV5-4
J: TRBJ2-3
DNA: TGTGCCAGCAGCTACAGGGTAGGGTTCACAGATACGCAGTATTTT
CDR3: CASSYRVGFTDTQYF

D: TRBD1
size: -
length: 17
V: TRBV19
J: TRBJ2-4
DNA: TGTGCCAGTAGTATAGTCCCGGGACAGGGGGCGCGAGACATTCAGTACTTC
CDR3: CASSIVPGQGARDIQYF

D: TRBD1
size: -
length: 15
V: TRBV5-4
J: TRBJ1-2
DNA: TGTGCCAGCAGCTTGGGGCAGGGGGGTAACTATGGCTACACCTTC
CDR3: CASSLGQGGNYGYTF

D: -
size: -
length: 17
V: TRBV6-1
J: TRBJ1-3
DNA: TGTGCCAGCAGTGAAGAGCGGGAGCGCCCATCTGGAAACACCATATATTTT
CDR3: CASSEERERPSGNTIYF

D: TRBD1
size: -
length: 14
V: TRBV30
J: TRBJ2-2
DNA: TGTGCCCTAAGACAGGGGAGGTTGGCCGGGGAGCTGTTTTTT
CDR3: CALRQGRLAGELFF